This TCR beta chain is from a study of T cell responses to AZD1222 COVID-19 vaccine (dated by TCRdb to the early 2020s). For context, the study as a whole: A total of 233 trial participants underwent TCR sequencing, of whom around 200 received two doses of AZD1222 and some 26 received two doses of the MenACWY control vaccine. Trial participants were enrolled by age into 18-55, 56-69 and 70-plus year subgroups, with 148, 28 and 57 TCR-sequenced participants respectively.

The CDR3 regions of human TCRbeta chains were subjected to immunosequencing. The authors' analysis ran thus. TCRs in the repertoires were matched against a reference library of SARS-CoV-2-specific TCRs that had been generated with the MIRA antigen-specificity platform. Breadth meant the fraction of unique TCRs that were SARS-CoV-2-associated, whereas depth meant the fraction of total T cells that were SARS-CoV-2-associated. Using the MIRA data, each spike-specific TCR was assigned both to the spike region to which the TCR was reactive and to a CD4 or CD8 class. Log10-transformed breadth and depth values were compared by one-way ANOVA with Sidak's multiple comparisons tests. The table comes from immuneACCESS by way of TCRdb, which keeps in-frame sequences with V and J called. Part of the clones is missing from these tables; in studies checked, under half for an unresolved V gene and the rest for unknown reasons. D and trimming come from the DNA, and the V and J calls and clone size come from that table. For this sample the table gives roughly 93,000 clones, of which around nine tenths were detected only once. The ten largest make up over 4% of the sample.

A word on this clone: Its antigen remains unidentified. Base quality data are lacking; no much larger clone is found one base away.

What this sample's time point label stands for: about 28 days (+/-7) after the second vaccine dose. AZD1222 recipients whose second dose came at about 4 weeks and those whose second dose came at about 12 weeks were combined into one group, since spike-specific TCR depth and breadth did not differ between the two schedules. Vaccinee samples were obtained from the UK trials COV001 and COV002, which included a single-blind randomized controlled phase 2/3 trial of AZD1222 (ChAdOx1 nCoV-19) in healthy adults. For TCRbeta chain sequencing, PBMC samples from trial participants were taken at day 0 and at day 28 after the second dose. Results the study describes overall, beyond this receptor: Nearly half of unique spike-specific TCRs reportedly recognized epitopes outside regions mutated in the B.1.351 and B.1.1.7 variants. The 56-69-year group was small, and its depth increase did not reach significance, likely because of low power. The whole spike protein was spanned by vaccine-associated CD4 TCRs, and dominant responses were seen in regions 160-218 and 743-854. Only a handful of AZD1222 recipients were SARS-CoV-2 seropositive at baseline, limiting conclusions about previously exposed vaccinees. Participants were mostly white British, with more females than males. The authors suggested clonal diversity may have been underestimated. After two AZD1222 doses, both the breadth and the depth of spike-specific TCRs were significantly higher than at day 0 and than in MenACWY recipients. Because no day 14 peak-response samples were available, repertoires were characterized only after the peak T cell response.

The germline V gene encodes CDR1 MNHNS and CDR2 SASEGT. The CDR3, from cysteine to phenylalanine, totals 14 residues. The CDR3 DNA has 42 bases and is translated from base 1. V sheds 3 bases and J sheds 13 bases, leaving 19 bases between their ends. The TCR was taken from an adult who received the AZD1222 COVID-19 vaccine. The sequence is built from TRBV6-1 and TRBJ1-5; no confident D gene assignment can be made. This sample comprised peripheral blood, obtained 28 days after the second AZD1222 dose. The CDR3 region reads CASSERPRFVGQHF. The bases read TGTGCCAGCAGTGAGAGACCGCGGTTCGTAGGTCAGCATTTT.